This paragraph reports one T cell receptor beta chain. Its specificity is unknown. The sample comes from a study of T cell repertoires in cytomegalovirus infection. Study-level background: Public TCR beta signatures indicated both CMV infection and matching HLA type. Study results and caveats: Based on cumulative public TCR beta family frequency, carriers of CMV plus the relevant HLA were identified. The ex vivo response was dominated by HLA-C-restricted CMV-specific TCR beta clonotypes.

TCRdb ran MiXCR on the reads and lists one entry per CDR3 protein. The table records 150,000 or so distinct CDR3 sequences, 20% to 25% of them present only once. Trimming pared 1 base from V and 2 bases from J, leaving 15 bases between. CDR1 is SGHAT, CDR2 FQNNGV, per germline. The CDR3 contains 16 residues. The sequence came from a human donor in good health (CMV status not recorded). Some clones in this sample may be carry-over from other donors' samples. The sequenced sample was CD8+ T cells from cultured PBMCs, obtained from culture after CMV antigen stimulation. The chain carries TRBV11-2 and TRBJ2-7, with D possibly matching TRBD1 (6 bases). The CDR3 DNA reads TGTGCCAGCAGCTTAGTTTCCGAACAGGGAACCTACGAGCAGTACTTC. As protein: CASSLVSEQGTYEQYF. Variable domain in full (rest from reference TRBV11-2 and TRBJ2-7): EAGVAQSPRYKIIEKRQSVAFWCNPISGHATLYWYQQILGQGPKLLIQFQNNGVVDDSQLPKDRFSAERLKGVDSTLKIQPAKLEDSAVYLCASSLVSEQGTYEQYFGPGTRLTVT.